Below are 12 T cell receptor beta chains sequenced from a single sample in a study of cytomegalovirus exposure and HLA in healthy donors. A multiplex PCR was run with 60 Vbeta primers and 13 Jbeta primers. Profiling relied on immunoSEQ multiplex PCR, and the TCRdb table lists in-frame clones only, not all of them. The sample totals under 70,000 clones. Sequencing was done on a sample of PBMCs. The receptors here all came from a female donor in good health and CMV-seropositive.

The chain is built from TRBV30 and TRBJ2-5; 9 bases are a match to TRBD2. Germline lookup yields CDR1 GTSNPN and CDR2 SVGIG (reference sequence). The CDR3 spans 14 residues. Trimming removed 3 bases from V and 5 bases from J; junction bases left unmatched: 7. CDR3 sequence (DNA): TGTGCCTGGAGAGCAAGCGGGAGGATGGAGACCCAGTACTTC. It is translated as CAWRASGRMETQYF.

The chain joins TRBV9 to TRBJ1-2, with 7 nucleotides matching TRBD1. This CDR3 has 14 amino acids. CDR1 is SGDLS and CDR2 is YYNGEE in the germline V gene. Unmatched junction bases numbered 4, after V lost 1 base and J lost 4 bases. This chain's CDR3 is CASSVSGGSYGYTF. CDR3 coding DNA: TGTGCCAGCAGCGTATCAGGGGGAAGCTATGGCTACACCTTC. The entire variable domain, with the rest obtained from reference TRBV9 and TRBJ1-2, is as follows: DSGVTQTPKHLITATGQRVTLRCSPRSGDLSVYWYQQSLDQGLQFLIQYYNGEERAKGNILERFSAQQFPDLHSELNLSSLELGDSALYFCASSVSGGSYGYTFGSGTRLTVV.

This chain links TRBV4-2 with TRBJ1-4, with D perhaps matching TRBD1 (6 bases). Trimming shortened V by 2 bases and J by 5 bases, and 15 bases separated the two germline ends. Germline loops: CDR1 LGHNA, CDR2 YNFKEQ. The CDR3 consists of 16 residues. CDR3 protein: CASSQSLDSRNEKLFF. Written as DNA, the CDR3 is TGTGCCAGCAGCCAATCTTTGGACAGTAGAAATGAAAAACTGTTTTTT.

The rearrangement joins TRBV27 to TRBJ1-5; no reliable D call. Trimming left V 0 bases short and J 0 bases short, with 6 bases between. The germline CDR1 and CDR2 sequences are MNHEY and SMNVEV (reference sequence). The CDR3 is 15 amino acids. DNA for the CDR3: TGTGCCAGCAGTTTATCTCTGTATAGCAATCAGCCCCAGCATTTT. Translation gives CASSLSLYSNQPQHF.

The V call is TRBV7-3, the J call TRBJ2-6; 7 nucleotides align to TRBD2. V was clipped by 5 bases and J by 0 bases; unmatched bases: 10. Germline CDR1 is SGHTA and CDR2 is FQGTGA. This CDR3 region has 18 residues. The CDR3 coding sequence is TGTGCCAGCAGCCCATCGGGGGGAGGCCTCTCTGGGGCCAACGTCCTGACTTTC. This gives the protein CASSPSGGGLSGANVLTF.

About this clone: Other DNA sequences in the same sample also yield this CDR3. The chain links TRBV30 to TRBJ2-3, with D uncertain. The V end was cut by 4 bases, the J end by 2 bases, with 10 bases between. The CDR3 spans 13 residues. Germline assignment: CDR1 GTSNPN and CDR2 SVGIG (reference sequence). The CDR3 DNA reads as TGTGCCTGGATATCGCGGAACACAGATACGCAGTATTTT. This encodes CAWISRNTDTQYF.

The V gene is TRBV7-9, the J gene TRBJ2-7; tentative D call: TRBD1 (6 bases). This CDR3 region has 13 residues. V lost 10 bases and J 1 base, leaving 14 bases between the germline ends. CDR1 is SEHNR, CDR2 FQNEAQ, per germline (reference sequence). Here the CDR3 DNA reads TGTGCCACCAGACAGGTGAATTCCTACGAGCAGTACTTC. This sequence encodes CATRQVNSYEQYF.

Notes on this clone: Within the sample, other DNA sequences also encode this same CDR3. The rearrangement joins TRBV28 to TRBJ1-6; TRBD1 agrees at 8 bases. V was clipped by 7 bases and J by 9 bases; unmatched bases: 23. The CDR3 runs to 19 residues. Germline loops: CDR1 MDHEN, CDR2 SYDVKM. The CDR3 coding sequence is TGTGCCAGCAAACCCTCCGGGACAGGACACCTGGGGGCTATTTCACCCCTCCACTTT. The encoded protein is CASKPSGTGHLGAISPLHF. Based on the CDR3 plus reference TRBV28 and TRBJ1-6, the full variable domain is DVKVTQSSRYLVKRTGEKVFLECVQDMDHENMFWYRQDPGLGLRLIYFSYDVKMKEKGDIPEGYSVSREKKERFSLILESASTNQTSMYLCASKPSGTGHLGAISPLHFGNGTRLTVT.

The rearrangement joins TRBV5-4 to TRBJ2-1; 7 bases are shared with TRBD2. CDR1 and CDR2 from the germline V gene are SGHNT and YYREEE (reference sequence). The J segment lost 9 bases and the V segment lost 3 bases, leaving 9 bases of the junction unmatched. CDR3 length: 14 residues. The CDR3 here is CASSSGLDPPEQFF. The CDR3 nucleotides are TGTGCCAGCAGCTCCGGACTAGACCCACCTGAGCAGTTCTTC.

The gene calls are TRBV5-1 and TRBJ2-1; 8 bases line up with TRBD2. V was pared by 3 bases and J by 7 bases, with 6 bases of the junction left unmatched. Germline CDR1 reads SGHRS; CDR2 reads YFSETQ. There are 14 residues in the CDR3. The DNA of the CDR3 is TGCGCCAGCAGCTACGGGACTAGTAATAATGAGCAGTTCTTC. It encodes CASSYGTSNNEQFF.

The chain employs TRBV15 and TRBJ1-1; D unresolved. Germline loops: CDR1 LNHNV, CDR2 YYDKDF (reference sequence). V was clipped by 2 bases and J by 0 bases, with 4 bases between them. The CDR3 consists of 13 residues. CDR3 bases: TGTGCCACCAGCAGAAACATGAACACTGAAGCTTTCTTT. The encoded protein is CATSRNMNTEAFF.

Details on this clone: At one boundary the junction diverges from the germline segment, which might be a read error. The chain recombines TRBV5-4 with TRBJ1-1; 7 bases map to TRBD1. CDR3 size: 14 residues. In germline, CDR1 is SGHNT, CDR2 YYREEE (reference sequence). The CDR3 DNA reads as TGTGCCAGCAGCTTGCAGGGGGTGAAGACTGAAGCTTTCTTT. Its protein product is CASSLQGVKTEAFF.